This T cell receptor beta chain came from a study of blood T cell repertoires in COVID-19. This table comes from immunoSEQ multiplex PCR, and its TCRdb copy is limited to in-frame clones, with some not included. The table lists around 230,000 clones, under 90% of them singletons. Germline CDR1 is MNHEY and CDR2 is SMNVEV (reference sequence). There are 14 residues in the CDR3. Trimming removed 4 bases from V and 4 bases from J; junction bases left unmatched: 5. J is TRBJ1-1 and V is TRBV27; 8 nucleotides match TRBD1. The sequenced sample was PBMCs or T cells enriched from blood (not recorded which). The receptor's source is a woman in her twenties or thirties with acute COVID-19. The CDR3 DNA reads TGTGCCAGCAGTTCCCAGGGGGCATTCACTGAAGCTTTCTTT. Its translation is CASSSQGAFTEAFF.